This TCR beta chain was retrieved from a study of T cells in tuberculosis. Trimming took off 2 bases at V and 3 bases at J, with 11 bases between the two ends. Germline V gives CDR1 MDHEN, CDR2 SYDVKM. The CDR3 consists of 14 residues. After thawing and overnight rest, PBMC were stained with GMM-loaded CD1B tetramer, viability dye and anti-CD3 for sorting. The CD1B tetramers carried C32 glucose monomycolate purified from Rhodococcus equi. The data were produced by immunoSEQ multiplex PCR, yet TCRdb's version contains in-frame clones alone and is incomplete. The sample shows 50,000 or so clones, approximately 91% of them seen only once.

Sequenced: CD1b-GMM tetramer-negative cells sorted from PBMCs. The J gene is TRBJ2-7, the V gene TRBV28; maybe TRBD1 (5 bases). This receptor was obtained from an adult woman with latent tuberculosis. The CDR3 DNA sequence: TGTGCCAGCAGTTTAATGGGGCCAGTCTACGAGCAGTACTTC. It yields the protein CASSLMGPVYEQYF.